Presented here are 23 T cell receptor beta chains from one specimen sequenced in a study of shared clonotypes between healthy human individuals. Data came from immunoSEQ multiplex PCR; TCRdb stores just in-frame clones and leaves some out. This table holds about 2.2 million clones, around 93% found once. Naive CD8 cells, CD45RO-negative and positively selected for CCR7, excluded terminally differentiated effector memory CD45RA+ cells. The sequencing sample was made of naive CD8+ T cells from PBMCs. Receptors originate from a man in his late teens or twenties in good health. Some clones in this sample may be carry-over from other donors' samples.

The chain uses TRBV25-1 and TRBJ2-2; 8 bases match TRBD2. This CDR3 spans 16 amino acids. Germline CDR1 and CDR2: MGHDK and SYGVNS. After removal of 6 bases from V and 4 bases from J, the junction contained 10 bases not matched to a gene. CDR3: CASSHFGTSATGELFF. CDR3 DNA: TGTGCCAGCAGCCACTTCGGGACTAGTGCCACCGGGGAGCTGTTTTTT. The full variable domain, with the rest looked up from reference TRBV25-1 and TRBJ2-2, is EADIYQTPRYLVIGTGKKITLECSQTMGHDKMYWYQQDPGMELHLIHYSYGVNSTEKGDLSSESTVSRIRTEHFPLTLESARPSHTSQYLCASSHFGTSATGELFFGEGSRLTVL.

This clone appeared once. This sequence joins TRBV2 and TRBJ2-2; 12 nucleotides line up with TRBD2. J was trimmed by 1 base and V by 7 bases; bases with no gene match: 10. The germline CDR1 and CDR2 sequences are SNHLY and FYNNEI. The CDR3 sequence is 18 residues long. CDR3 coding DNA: TGTGCCAGCAAAACTAGCGGGAGGTCCCCCTTGAACACCGGGGAGCTGTTTTTT. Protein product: CASKTSGRSPLNTGELFF.

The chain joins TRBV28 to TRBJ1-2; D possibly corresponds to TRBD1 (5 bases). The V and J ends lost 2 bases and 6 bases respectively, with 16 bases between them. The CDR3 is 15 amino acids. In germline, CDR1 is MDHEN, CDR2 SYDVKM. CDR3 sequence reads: CASSLGAGSVDGYTF. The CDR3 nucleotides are TGTGCCAGCAGTTTAGGGGCAGGGTCGGTCGATGGCTACACCTTC.

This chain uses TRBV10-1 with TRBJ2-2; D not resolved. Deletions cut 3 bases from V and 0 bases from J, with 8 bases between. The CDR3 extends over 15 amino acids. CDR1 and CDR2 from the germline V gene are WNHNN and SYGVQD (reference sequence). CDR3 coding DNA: TGCGCCAGCAGTGACAGAGCAACGAACACCGGGGAGCTGTTTTTT. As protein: CASSDRATNTGELFF.

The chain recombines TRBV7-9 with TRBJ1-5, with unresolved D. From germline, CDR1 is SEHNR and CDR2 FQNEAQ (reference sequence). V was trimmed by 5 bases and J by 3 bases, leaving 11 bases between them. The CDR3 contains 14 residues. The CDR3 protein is CASSPAAVNQPQHF. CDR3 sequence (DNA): TGTGCCAGCAGCCCAGCGGCAGTCAATCAGCCCCAGCATTTT.

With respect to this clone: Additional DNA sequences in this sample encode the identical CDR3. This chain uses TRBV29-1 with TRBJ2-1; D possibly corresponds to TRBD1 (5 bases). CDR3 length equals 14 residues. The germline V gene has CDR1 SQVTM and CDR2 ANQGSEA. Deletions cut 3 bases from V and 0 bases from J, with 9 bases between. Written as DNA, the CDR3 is TGCAGCGTTGATTTCCAGGGCTCCTACAATGAGCAGTTCTTC. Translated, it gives CSVDFQGSYNEQFF.

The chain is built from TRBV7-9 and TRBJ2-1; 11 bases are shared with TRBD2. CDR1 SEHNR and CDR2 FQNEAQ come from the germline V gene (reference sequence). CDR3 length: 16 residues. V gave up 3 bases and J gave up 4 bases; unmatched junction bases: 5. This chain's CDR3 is CASSFPASGRYNEQFF. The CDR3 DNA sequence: TGTGCCAGCAGCTTCCCAGCTAGCGGGAGGTACAATGAGCAGTTCTTC.

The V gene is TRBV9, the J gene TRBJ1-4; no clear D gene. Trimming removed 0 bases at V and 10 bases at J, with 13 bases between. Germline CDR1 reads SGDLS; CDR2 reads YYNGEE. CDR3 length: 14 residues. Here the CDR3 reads CASSVEEGPAKLFF. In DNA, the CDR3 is TGTGCCAGCAGCGTAGAGGAGGGTCCGGCAAAACTGTTTTTT.

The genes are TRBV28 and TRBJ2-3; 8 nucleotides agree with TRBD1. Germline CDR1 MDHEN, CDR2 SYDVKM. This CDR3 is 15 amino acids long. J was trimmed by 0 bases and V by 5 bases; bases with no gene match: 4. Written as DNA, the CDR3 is TGTGCCAGCAGTCCGACAGGGGATAGCACAGATACGCAGTATTTT. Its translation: CASSPTGDSTDTQYF.

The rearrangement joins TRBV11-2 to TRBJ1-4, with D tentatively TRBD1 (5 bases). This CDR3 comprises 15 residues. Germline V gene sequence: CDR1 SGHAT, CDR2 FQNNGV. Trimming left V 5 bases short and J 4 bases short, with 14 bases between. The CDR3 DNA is TGTGCCAGCAGCCCTGGGGACCGACGTAATGAAAAACTGTTTTTT. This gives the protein CASSPGDRRNEKLFF.

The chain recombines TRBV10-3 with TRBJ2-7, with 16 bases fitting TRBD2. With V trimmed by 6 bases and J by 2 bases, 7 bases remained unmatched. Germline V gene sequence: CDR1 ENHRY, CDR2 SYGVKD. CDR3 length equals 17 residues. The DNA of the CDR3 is TGTGCCATCAGCCCCGGGACTAGCGGGAGGGGTACCTACGAGCAGTACTTC. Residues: CAISPGTSGRGTYEQYF.

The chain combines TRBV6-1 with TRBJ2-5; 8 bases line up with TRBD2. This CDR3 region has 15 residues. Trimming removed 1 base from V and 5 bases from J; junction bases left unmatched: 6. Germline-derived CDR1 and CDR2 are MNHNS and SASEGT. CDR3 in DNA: TGTGCCAGCAGTGAAGATTGGCGGGAGGCGGAGACCCAGTACTTC. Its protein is CASSEDWREAETQYF.

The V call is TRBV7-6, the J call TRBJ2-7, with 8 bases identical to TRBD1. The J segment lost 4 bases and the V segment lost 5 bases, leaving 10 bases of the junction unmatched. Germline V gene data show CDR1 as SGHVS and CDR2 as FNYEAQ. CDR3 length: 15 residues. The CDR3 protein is CASSLSDRGPYEQYF. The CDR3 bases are TGTGCCAGCAGCCTAAGTGACAGGGGTCCGTACGAGCAGTACTTC.

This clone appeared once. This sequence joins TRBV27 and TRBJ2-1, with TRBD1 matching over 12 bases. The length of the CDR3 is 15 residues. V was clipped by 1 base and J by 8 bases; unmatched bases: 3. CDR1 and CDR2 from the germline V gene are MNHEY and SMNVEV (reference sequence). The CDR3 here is CASSLWDRGPDEQFF. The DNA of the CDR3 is TGTGCCAGCAGTTTATGGGACAGGGGGCCTGATGAGCAGTTCTTC.

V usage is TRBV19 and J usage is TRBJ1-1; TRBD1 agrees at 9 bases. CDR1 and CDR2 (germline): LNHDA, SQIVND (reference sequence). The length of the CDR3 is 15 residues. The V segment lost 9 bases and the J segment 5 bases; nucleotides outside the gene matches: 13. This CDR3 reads CASTLYRGQGTEAFF. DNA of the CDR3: TGTGCCAGCACCCTTTACAGGGGGCAAGGGACTGAAGCTTTCTTT.

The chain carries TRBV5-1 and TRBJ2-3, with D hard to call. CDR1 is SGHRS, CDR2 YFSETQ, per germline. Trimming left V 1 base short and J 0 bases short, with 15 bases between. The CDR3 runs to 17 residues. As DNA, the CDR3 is TGCGCCAGCAGCTTGAATAGTGTCGCATGGAGCACAGATACGCAGTATTTT. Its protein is CASSLNSVAWSTDTQYF.

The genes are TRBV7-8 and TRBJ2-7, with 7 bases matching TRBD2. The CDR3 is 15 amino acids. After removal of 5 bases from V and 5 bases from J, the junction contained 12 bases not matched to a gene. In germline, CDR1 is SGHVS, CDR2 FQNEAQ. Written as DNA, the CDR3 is TGTGCCAGCAGCCCTGGACTAGAAAGGTGGCACGAGCAGTACTTC. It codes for CASSPGLERWHEQYF.

CDR3: CASSIWQDVSHEQYF. The CDR3 bases are TGTGCCAGTAGTATATGGCAGGATGTTTCCCACGAGCAGTACTTC. This chain uses TRBV19 with TRBJ2-7; D remains unclear. V lost 2 bases, J lost 5 bases, and 16 bases lay in between. Germline V gene data show CDR1 as LNHDA and CDR2 as SQIVND (reference sequence). There are 15 residues in the CDR3.

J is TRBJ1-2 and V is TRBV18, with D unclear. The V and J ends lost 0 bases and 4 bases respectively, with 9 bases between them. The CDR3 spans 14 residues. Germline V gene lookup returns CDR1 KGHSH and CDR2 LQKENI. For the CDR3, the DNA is TGTGCCAGCTCACCACCAGAAATGGTCTATGGCTACACCTTC. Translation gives CASSPPEMVYGYTF.

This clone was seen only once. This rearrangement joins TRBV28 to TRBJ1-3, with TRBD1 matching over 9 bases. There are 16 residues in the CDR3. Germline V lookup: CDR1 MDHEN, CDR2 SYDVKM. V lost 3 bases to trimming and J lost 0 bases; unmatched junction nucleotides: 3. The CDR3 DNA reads TGTGCCAGCAGTTTCGACAGGGGGGTCTCTGGAAACACCATATATTTT. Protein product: CASSFDRGVSGNTIYF. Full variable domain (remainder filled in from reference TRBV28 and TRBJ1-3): DVKVTQSSRYLVKRTGEKVFLECVQDMDHENMFWYRQDPGLGLRLIYFSYDVKMKEKGDIPEGYSVSREKKERFSLILESASTNQTSMYLCASSFDRGVSGNTIYFGEGSWLTVV.

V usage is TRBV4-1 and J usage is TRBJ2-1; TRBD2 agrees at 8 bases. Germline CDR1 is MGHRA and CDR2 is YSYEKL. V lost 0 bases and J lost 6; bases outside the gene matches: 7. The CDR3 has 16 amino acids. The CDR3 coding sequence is TGCGCCAGCAGCCAAGACACGGGACTAGTTTCCAATGAGCAGTTCTTC. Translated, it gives CASSQDTGLVSNEQFF.

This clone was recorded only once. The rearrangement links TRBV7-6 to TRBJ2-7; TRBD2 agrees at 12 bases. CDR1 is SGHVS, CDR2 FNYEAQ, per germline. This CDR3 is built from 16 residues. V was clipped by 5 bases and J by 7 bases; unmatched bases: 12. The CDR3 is CASSPHPSGRASEQYF. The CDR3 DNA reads TGTGCCAGCAGCCCCCACCCTAGCGGGAGGGCCTCGGAGCAGTACTTC.

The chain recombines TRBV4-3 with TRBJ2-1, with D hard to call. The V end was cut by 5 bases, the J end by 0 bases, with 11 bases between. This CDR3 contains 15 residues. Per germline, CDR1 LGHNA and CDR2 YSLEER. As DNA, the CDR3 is TGCGCCAGCAGCAAATTCCTCAGCTCCTACAATGAGCAGTTCTTC. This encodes CASSKFLSSYNEQFF.